Listed below are T cell receptor beta chains from one sample, sequenced in a study of blood T cell repertoires in COVID-19. The data were produced by immunoSEQ multiplex PCR, yet TCRdb's version contains in-frame clones alone and is incomplete. The sample holds some 56,000 clones; about 88% are singletons and the top ten take about 46%. The specimen was peripheral blood. The receptors originated from a woman aged 55-70 years with COVID-19, enrolled during active disease. CDR3s leave out the opening cysteine and the closing phenylalanine or tryptophan.

j_gene	v_gene	CDR3aa
TRBJ2-1	TRBV30	AWSDTVRNEQF
TRBJ2-5	TRBV6-5	ASQEGGGSETQY
TRBJ2-2	TRBV4-3	ASSQADRPTNTGELF
TRBJ2-2	TRBV19	ASSIGVARTGELF
TRBJ1-5	TRBV29-1	SVYEGGNQPQH
TRBJ1-2	TRBV10-3	AINLGQGDGYT
TRBJ1-4	TRBV5-1	ASSLESGSANEKLF
TRBJ2-3	TRBV3-1/TRBV3-2	ASSPRTGGDGTDTQY
TRBJ2-7	TRBV11-3	ASSLGGPDYEQY
TRBJ2-4	TRBV13	ASSLPRGRGNIQY
TRBJ1-5	TRBV19	ASSLGTGGQPQH
TRBJ2-7	TRBV18	ASSPGRRSFYEQY
TRBJ2-1	TRBV3-1/TRBV3-2	ASSRLAGDYNEQF
TRBJ2-3	TRBV7-9	ASSLRLAGGSDTQY
TRBJ1-5	TRBV15	ATSKGQGNQPQH
TRBJ2-7	TRBV7-7	ASSPTLAGASYEQY
TRBJ1-6	TRBV27	ASSMRTGNSPLH
TRBJ2-1	TRBV18	ASSPLFSKRAYNEQF
TRBJ2-3	TRBV14	ASSQRSGQGAHTQY
TRBJ2-1	TRBV24-1	ATSDRDTRSYNEQF
TRBJ1-5	TRBV21-1	ASSKAGGARRNQPQH
TRBJ1-1	TRBV24-1	ATSDPQGEAF
TRBJ2-5	TRBV30	AWSPSGSTQY
TRBJ2-5	TRBV3-1/TRBV3-2	ASSQDYGQGQTQY